This passage covers 4 T cell receptor beta chains from one sample sequenced in a study of beta chain features in type 1 diabetes. TCRB transcripts that were expressed got sequenced, as all of the isolated RNA had been reverse transcribed. Here immunoSEQ multiplex PCR was the method, and the copy in TCRdb shows in-frame clones only, minus some. The table shows 120,000 to 150,000 clones, with under 11% occurring only once. The sample comprised naive CD4+ T cells from blood. These receptors were collected from a man aged 18 to 35 in good health.

This chain links TRBV30 with TRBJ1-3; 9 positions agree with TRBD1. The CDR3 consists of 14 residues. Germline-derived CDR1 and CDR2 are GTSNPN and SVGIG (reference sequence). The junction had 5 bases not matched to a gene; V was cut back by 8 bases and J by 0 bases. The CDR3 sequence is CAGGQGYSGNTIYF. CDR3 DNA: TGTGCCGGGGGACAGGGTTACTCTGGAAACACCATATATTTT.

This clone was observed a few times. This chain connects TRBV28 to TRBJ1-2, with TRBD1 matching over 8 bases. Losses at the gene ends were 2 bases for V and 3 bases for J; bases not matched to a gene: 17. The CDR3 loop spans 19 amino acids. Looked up from germline, CDR1 is MDHEN and CDR2 is SYDVKM. As DNA, the CDR3 is TGTGCCAGCAGTTTAGTAGGCGGACAGGGCTTCTCTCCTGACTATGGCTACACCTTC. Its protein is CASSLVGGQGFSPDYGYTF.

The chain carries TRBV5-1 and TRBJ2-3; 14 bases are shared with TRBD2. Germline lookup yields CDR1 SGHRS and CDR2 YFSETQ. V gave up 0 bases and J gave up 5 bases; unmatched junction bases: 11. There are 19 residues in the CDR3. CDR3 residues: CASSLGTSGGSRSGDTQYF. The CDR3, as DNA: TGCGCCAGCAGCTTGGGGACTAGCGGGGGGTCCCGATCAGGAGATACGCAGTATTTT.

The chain uses TRBV27 and TRBJ1-2; possible D gene TRBD1, 6 bases. Germline V lookup: CDR1 MNHEY, CDR2 SMNVEV (reference sequence). V lost 5 bases, J lost 3 bases, and 16 bases lay in between. This CDR3 is built from 15 residues. The CDR3 nucleotides are TGTGCCAGCAGTCCCCAAGGACAGTTGGACTATGGCTACACCTTC. This translates into CASSPQGQLDYGYTF.